Below, 21 T cell receptor beta chains from the same sample are listed, as sequenced in a study of PD-1 blockade in classical Hodgkin lymphoma. Measured with immunoSEQ multiplex PCR; TCRdb has only the in-frame clones, and not every one. The table has fewer than 25,000 clones, approximately 81% seen once. Every single patient, without exception, relapsed after autologous stem cell transplantation, and brentuximab vedotin exposure varied. The source material was peripheral blood mononuclear cells (PBMCs), sampled before the second cycle of nivolumab. The source is a human donor with classical Hodgkin lymphoma.

The chain couples TRBV7-2 to TRBJ1-2; 7 positions agree with TRBD1. Germline-derived CDR1 and CDR2 are SGHTA and FQGNSA. The J segment lost 13 bases and the V segment lost 3 bases, leaving 8 bases of the junction unmatched. The CDR3 length is 12 residues. The CDR3, as DNA: TGTGCCAGCAGCTTCGACAGGGCTCTTATCACCTTC. Protein sequence: CASSFDRALITF.

V gene TRBV9 combines with J gene TRBJ1-1; 7 bases align to TRBD1. Unmatched junction bases numbered 4, after V lost 4 bases and J lost 1 base. The CDR3 runs to 14 residues. In germline, CDR1 is SGDLS, CDR2 YYNGEE. CDR3 in DNA: TGTGCCAGCAGCCCGGGACAGCGGAACACTGAAGCTTTCTTT. It encodes CASSPGQRNTEAFF.

The CDR3 region is CASSLAEGASTDTQYF. DNA for the CDR3: TGTGCCAGCAGCTTAGCAGAGGGGGCTAGCACAGATACGCAGTATTTT. The V gene is TRBV7-8, the J gene TRBJ2-3, with 7 bases aligning to TRBD1. The V and J ends lost 0 bases and 0 bases, in that order; junction bases with no gene match: 3. The CDR3 loop spans 16 amino acids. CDR1 is SGHVS, CDR2 FQNEAQ, per germline.

The chain recombines TRBV11-3 with TRBJ2-7; 10 bases are shared with TRBD1. The CDR3 has 17 residues. V lost 8 bases and J lost 3; bases outside the gene matches: 16. The germline V gene encodes CDR1 SGHNT and CDR2 YENEEA. CDR3 nucleotide sequence: TGTGCCAGCCAAGGGATGGACAGGACAGGGGGTGTCTACGAGCAGTACTTC. Protein: CASQGMDRTGGVYEQYF.

V is TRBV5-1 and J is TRBJ2-5, with 8 bases matching TRBD1. Trimming took 5 bases from V and 3 from J; bases not matched to a gene: 3. Germline V gene data show CDR1 as SGHRS and CDR2 as YFSETQ. The CDR3 contains 13 residues. The CDR3 sequence: CASRTTGEETQYF. In DNA, the CDR3 is TGCGCCAGCAGGACGACAGGGGAAGAGACCCAGTACTTC.

This chain uses TRBV20-1 with TRBJ1-2, with no clear D. Trimming removed 8 bases at V and 6 bases at J, with 13 bases between. The length of the CDR3 is 11 residues. Germline V CDR1 and CDR2: DFQATT, SNEGSKA (reference sequence). CDR3 in amino acids: CSSQSGDGYTF. The CDR3 nucleotides read TGCAGTTCACAGTCTGGCGATGGCTACACCTTC.

This clone was seen once. The rearrangement uses TRBV4-3 and TRBJ2-5; unclear D gene. Germline V lookup: CDR1 LGHNA, CDR2 YSLEER. The ends were cut back, 1 base at V and 1 base at J, with 7 bases in the middle. The length of the CDR3 is 14 residues. The CDR3 sequence is CASSQGWGQETQYF. CDR3 coding DNA: TGCGCCAGCAGCCAAGGATGGGGCCAAGAGACCCAGTACTTC.

The chain couples TRBV5-1 to TRBJ1-1, with D hard to call. The germline V and J ends were trimmed by 0 bases and 6 bases, with 9 bases remaining between them. In germline, CDR1 is SGHRS, CDR2 YFSETQ. The CDR3 length is 13 residues. The CDR3 DNA is TGCGCCAGCAGCTTGGTCTTTGGATCTGAAGCTTTCTTT. Its translation is CASSLVFGSEAFF.

The genes are TRBV6-5 and TRBJ2-2; D not resolved. CDR1 and CDR2 (germline): MNHEY, SVGAGI. Trimming pared 0 bases from V and 6 bases from J, leaving 5 bases between. The CDR3 length is 13 residues. The CDR3 loop is CASSYSDAGELFF. Written as DNA, the CDR3 is TGTGCCAGCAGTTACTCGGACGCCGGGGAGCTGTTTTTT.

This chain uses TRBV5-6 with TRBJ1-5, with a tentative D call TRBD1 (5 bases). Germline V lookup: CDR1 SGHDT, CDR2 YYEEEE. Deletions cut 4 bases from V and 0 bases from J, with 14 bases between. The CDR3 has 16 residues. The DNA for the CDR3 is TGTGCCAGCAGCCCGCTTGGGGACGTTAGCAATCAGCCCCAGCATTTT. The encoded protein is CASSPLGDVSNQPQHF.

The chain is built from TRBV7-9 and TRBJ1-6; D is ambiguous. CDR1 is SEHNR and CDR2 is FQNEAQ in the germline V gene (reference sequence). This CDR3 is 13 amino acids long. The CDR3 DNA is TGTGCTTATGGGAGTGGGGTTAATTCACCCCTCCACTTT. Its protein product is CAYGSGVNSPLHF.

This clone was picked up a small number of times. V and J are TRBV5-4 and TRBJ2-5; 8 nucleotides line up with TRBD1. This CDR3 is 15 amino acids long. Germline V gene data show CDR1 as SGHNT and CDR2 as YYREEE (reference sequence). V gave up 0 bases and J gave up 3 bases; unmatched junction bases: 4. CDR3 coding DNA: TGTGCCAGCAGCTTGGGGACAGGGCGAAAAGAGACCCAGTACTTC. Residues: CASSLGTGRKETQYF.

This clone occurred a few times. The gene calls are TRBV7-9 and TRBJ2-7, with D possibly matching TRBD1 (6 bases). V was shortened by 3 bases and J by 5 bases, with 11 bases between the two germline ends. Germline CDR1 and CDR2: SEHNR and FQNEAQ (reference sequence). This CDR3 has 13 residues. The CDR3 sequence: CASSFTGNNEQYF. In nucleotides, the CDR3 is TGTGCCAGCAGCTTTACAGGGAACAACGAGCAGTACTTC.

The chain joins TRBV28 to TRBJ1-1; D perhaps matches TRBD1 (5 bases). The CDR3 consists of 15 residues. Per germline, CDR1 MDHEN and CDR2 SYDVKM. The V and J ends lost 7 bases and 2 bases respectively, with 17 bases between them. The CDR3 loop is CASTIGGGLNTEAFF. In DNA form, the CDR3 reads TGTGCCAGCACTATTGGGGGGGGTTTAAACACTGAAGCTTTCTTT.

The chain links TRBV5-6 to TRBJ2-7; possibly TRBD2 for D (6 bases). Per the germline V gene, CDR1 is SGHDT and CDR2 is YYEEEE. Trimming removed 4 bases from V and 5 bases from J, with 10 bases in between. CDR3 length: 12 amino acids. CDR3 amino acids: CASSTAGHEQYF. CDR3 in DNA: TGTGCCAGCAGCACTGCGGGGCACGAGCAGTACTTC.

The rearrangement joins TRBV2 to TRBJ2-7, with 11 bases fitting TRBD2. Germline trimming cut 7 bases from V and 3 bases from J; bases unmatched to any gene: 14. This CDR3 is built from 17 residues. Germline CDR1 and CDR2: SNHLY and FYNNEI. The DNA for the CDR3 is TGTGCCAGCAATAACGAGGGGCTAGCGGGGGGAAACTACGAGCAGTACTTC. Its protein product is CASNNEGLAGGNYEQYF.

The rearrangement joins TRBV11-2 to TRBJ1-2; the D is unclear. Trimming pared 3 bases from V and 2 bases from J, leaving 7 bases between. Germline V gives CDR1 SGHAT, CDR2 FQNNGV. The CDR3 is 13 amino acids. CDR3 protein: CASSFGQNYGYTF. The CDR3 region has the DNA TGTGCCAGCAGCTTCGGTCAGAACTATGGCTACACCTTC.

This clone is a singleton in its sample. The chain joins TRBV11-2 to TRBJ2-5, with 9 bases lining up with TRBD2. This CDR3 is built from 17 residues. The J segment lost 5 bases and the V segment lost 0 bases, leaving 10 bases of the junction unmatched. The germline CDR1 and CDR2 sequences are SGHAT and FQNNGV. The chain's CDR3 is CASSLDLGGGAVETQYF. The CDR3 DNA follows: TGTGCCAGCAGCTTAGATCTGGGCGGGGGGGCCGTTGAGACCCAGTACTTC. Looking up the rest from reference TRBV11-2 and TRBJ2-5 gives the full variable domain: EAGVAQSPRYKIIEKRQSVAFWCNPISGHATLYWYQQILGQGPKLLIQFQNNGVVDDSQLPKDRFSAERLKGVDSTLKIQPAKLEDSAVYLCASSLDLGGGAVETQYFGPGTRLLVL.

The genes are TRBV7-9 and TRBJ1-2; 9 bases match TRBD1. This CDR3 region has 15 residues. V shed 5 bases and J 0 bases; nucleotides not matched to a gene: 4. Germline V gene lookup returns CDR1 SEHNR and CDR2 FQNEAQ (reference sequence). The CDR3, as DNA: TGTGCCAGCAGCCCGGACAGGGGAGCTAACTATGGCTACACCTTC. Its translation: CASSPDRGANYGYTF.

The genes are TRBV9 and TRBJ2-7; tentative D call: TRBD1 (5 bases). V lost 7 bases to trimming and J lost 5 bases, with 19 bases between them. The germline V gene encodes CDR1 SGDLS and CDR2 YYNGEE. This CDR3 has 14 residues. Here the CDR3 DNA reads TGTGCCAGCTCCCCGGCAGGGAATGGCGACGAGCAGTACTTC. This codes for CASSPAGNGDEQYF. Variable domain in full (rest from reference TRBV9 and TRBJ2-7): DSGVTQTPKHLITATGQRVTLRCSPRSGDLSVYWYQQSLDQGLQFLIQYYNGEERAKGNILERFSAQQFPDLHSELNLSSLELGDSALYFCASSPAGNGDEQYFGPGTRLTVT.

The rearrangement uses TRBV9 and TRBJ1-2; D remains ambiguous. Trimming cost V 4 bases and J 6 bases, with 16 bases left between them. The CDR3 covers 14 residues. Germline V lookup: CDR1 SGDLS, CDR2 YYNGEE. CDR3 in DNA: TGTGCCAGCAGCTCTCTTTTGGGCAGCCATGGCTACACCTTC. Its protein product is CASSSLLGSHGYTF. Complete variable domain (other parts from reference TRBV9 and TRBJ1-2): DSGVTQTPKHLITATGQRVTLRCSPRSGDLSVYWYQQSLDQGLQFLIQYYNGEERAKGNILERFSAQQFPDLHSELNLSSLELGDSALYFCASSSLLGSHGYTFGSGTRLTVV.